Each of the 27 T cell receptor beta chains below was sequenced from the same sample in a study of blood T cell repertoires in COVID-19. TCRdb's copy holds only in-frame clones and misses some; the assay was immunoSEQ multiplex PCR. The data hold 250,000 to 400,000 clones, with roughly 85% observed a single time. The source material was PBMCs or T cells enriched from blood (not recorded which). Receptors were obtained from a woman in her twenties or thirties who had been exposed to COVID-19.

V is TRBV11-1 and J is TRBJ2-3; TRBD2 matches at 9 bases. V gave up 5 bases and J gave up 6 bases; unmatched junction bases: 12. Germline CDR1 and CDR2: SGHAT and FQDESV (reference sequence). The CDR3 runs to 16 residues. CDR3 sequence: CASSPEGRGGLDTQYF. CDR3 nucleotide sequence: TGTGCCAGCAGCCCGGAAGGGCGGGGGGGCTTGGATACGCAGTATTTT.

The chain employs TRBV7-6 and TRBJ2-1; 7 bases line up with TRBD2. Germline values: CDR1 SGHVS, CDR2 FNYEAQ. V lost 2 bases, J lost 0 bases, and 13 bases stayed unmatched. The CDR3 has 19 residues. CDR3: CASSLWGGVAESSYNEQFF. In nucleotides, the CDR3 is TGTGCCAGCAGCTTATGGGGGGGAGTAGCGGAGAGCTCCTACAATGAGCAGTTCTTC. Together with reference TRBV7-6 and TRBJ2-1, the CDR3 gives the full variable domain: GAGVSQSPRYKVTKRGQDVALRCDPISGHVSLYWYRQALGQGPEFLTYFNYEAQQDKSGLPNDRFSAERPEGSISTLTIQRTEQRDSAMYRCASSLWGGVAESSYNEQFFGPGTRLTVL.

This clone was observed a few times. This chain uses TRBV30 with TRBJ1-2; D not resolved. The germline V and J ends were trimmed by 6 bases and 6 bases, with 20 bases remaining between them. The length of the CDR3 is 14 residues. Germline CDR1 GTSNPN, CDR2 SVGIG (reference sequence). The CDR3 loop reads CACQTPQKPDGYTF. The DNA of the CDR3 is TGTGCCTGCCAGACTCCCCAGAAGCCGGATGGCTACACCTTC. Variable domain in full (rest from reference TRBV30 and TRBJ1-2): SQTIHQWPATLVQPVGSPLSLECTVEGTSNPNLYWYRQAAGRGLQLLFYSVGIGQISSEVPQNLSASRPQDRQFILSSKKLLLSDSGFYLCACQTPQKPDGYTFGSGTRLTVV.

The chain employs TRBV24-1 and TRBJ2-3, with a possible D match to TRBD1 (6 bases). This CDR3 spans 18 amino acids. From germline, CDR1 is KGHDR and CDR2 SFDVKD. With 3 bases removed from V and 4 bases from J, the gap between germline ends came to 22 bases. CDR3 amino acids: CATSDVTGTRGSADTQYF. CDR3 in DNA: TGTGCCACCAGTGATGTTACCGGGACAAGGGGGTCCGCAGATACGCAGTATTTT.

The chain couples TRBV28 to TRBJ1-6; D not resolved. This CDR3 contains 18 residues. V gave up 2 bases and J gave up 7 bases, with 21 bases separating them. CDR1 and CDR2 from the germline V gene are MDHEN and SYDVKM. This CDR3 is CASSLLKSNWLWNSPLHF. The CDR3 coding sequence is TGTGCCAGCAGTTTACTCAAGTCCAACTGGTTATGGAATTCACCCCTCCACTTT.

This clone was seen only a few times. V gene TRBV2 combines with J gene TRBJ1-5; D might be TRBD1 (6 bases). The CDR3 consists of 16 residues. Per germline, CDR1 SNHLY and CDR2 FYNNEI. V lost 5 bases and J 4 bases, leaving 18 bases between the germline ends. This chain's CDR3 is CASSKNRELGNQPQHF. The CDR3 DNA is TGTGCCAGCAGTAAAAACAGGGAATTGGGGAATCAGCCCCAGCATTTT.

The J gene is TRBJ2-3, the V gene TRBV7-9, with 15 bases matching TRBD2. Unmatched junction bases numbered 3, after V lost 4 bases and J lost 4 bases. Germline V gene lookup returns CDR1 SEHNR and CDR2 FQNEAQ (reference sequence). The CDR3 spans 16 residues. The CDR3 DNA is TGTGCCAGCAGCTCCGGACTAGCGGGAGGGCCAGATACGCAGTATTTT. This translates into CASSSGLAGGPDTQYF.

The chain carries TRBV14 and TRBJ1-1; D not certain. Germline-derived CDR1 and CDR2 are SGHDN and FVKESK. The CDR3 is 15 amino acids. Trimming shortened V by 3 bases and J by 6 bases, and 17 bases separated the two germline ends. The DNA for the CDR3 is TGTGCCAGCAGCCAGATCGGCAGGCGAACCCCTGAAGCTTTCTTT. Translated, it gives CASSQIGRRTPEAFF.

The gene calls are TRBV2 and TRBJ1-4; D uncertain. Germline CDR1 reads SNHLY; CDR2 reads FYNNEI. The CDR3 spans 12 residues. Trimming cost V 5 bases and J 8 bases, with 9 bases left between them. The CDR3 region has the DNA TGTGCCAGCAGTCGCCCGGGGGAAAAACTGTTTTTT. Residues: CASSRPGEKLFF. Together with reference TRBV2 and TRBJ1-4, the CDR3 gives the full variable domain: EPEVTQTPSHQVTQMGQEVILRCVPISNHLYFYWYRQILGQKVEFLVSFYNNEISEKSEIFDDQFSVERPDGSNFTLKIRSTKLEDSAMYFCASSRPGEKLFFGSGTQLSVL.

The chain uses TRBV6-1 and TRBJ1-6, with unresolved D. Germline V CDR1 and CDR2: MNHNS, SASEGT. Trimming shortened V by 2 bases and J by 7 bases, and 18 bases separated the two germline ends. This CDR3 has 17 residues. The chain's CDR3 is CASSEHPGSSFNSPLHF. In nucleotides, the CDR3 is TGTGCCAGCAGTGAACACCCGGGATCCAGCTTCAATTCACCCCTCCACTTT.

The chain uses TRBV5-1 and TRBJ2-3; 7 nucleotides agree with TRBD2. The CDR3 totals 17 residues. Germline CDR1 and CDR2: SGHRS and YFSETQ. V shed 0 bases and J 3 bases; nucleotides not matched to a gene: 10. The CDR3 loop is CASSLAVGGKATDTQYF. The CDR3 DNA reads TGCGCCAGCAGCTTGGCCGTCGGGGGGAAAGCAACAGATACGCAGTATTTT.

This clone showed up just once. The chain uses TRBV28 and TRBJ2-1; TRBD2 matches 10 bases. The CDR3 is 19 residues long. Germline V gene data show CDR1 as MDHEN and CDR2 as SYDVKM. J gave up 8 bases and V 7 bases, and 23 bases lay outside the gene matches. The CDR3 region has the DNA TGTGCCAGCACCGACACTAGCGGGACTGGGGGACTGGGAGCGGATGAGCAGTTCTTC. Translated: CASTDTSGTGGLGADEQFF.

The CDR3 nucleotides are TGTGCCAGCAGCGCGCAAACAGGGGGCCGTGGCTACACCTTC. Amino acid sequence: CASSAQTGGRGYTF. The chain carries TRBV9 and TRBJ1-2, with TRBD1 identical over 9 bases. The CDR3 sequence is 14 residues long. Germline-derived CDR1 and CDR2 are SGDLS and YYNGEE. Losses at the gene ends were 3 bases for V and 7 bases for J; bases not matched to a gene: 7.

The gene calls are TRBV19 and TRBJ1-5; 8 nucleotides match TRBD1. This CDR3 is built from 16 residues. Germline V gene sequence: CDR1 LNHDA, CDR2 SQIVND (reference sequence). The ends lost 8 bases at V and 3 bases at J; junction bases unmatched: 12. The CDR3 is CASWGTGGFYNQPQHF. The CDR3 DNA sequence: TGTGCCAGTTGGGGCACAGGGGGATTTTACAATCAGCCCCAGCATTTT.

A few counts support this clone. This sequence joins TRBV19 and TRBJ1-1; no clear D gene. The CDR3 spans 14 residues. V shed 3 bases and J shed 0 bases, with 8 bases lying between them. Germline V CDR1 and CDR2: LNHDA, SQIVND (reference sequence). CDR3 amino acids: CASSIGQMNTEAFF. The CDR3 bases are TGTGCCAGTAGTATTGGCCAGATGAACACTGAAGCTTTCTTT. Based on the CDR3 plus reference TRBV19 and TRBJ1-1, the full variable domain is DGGITQSPKYLFRKEGQNVTLSCEQNLNHDAMYWYRQDPGQGLRLIYYSQIVNDFQKGDIAEGYSVSREKKESFPLTVTSAQKNPTAFYLCASSIGQMNTEAFFGQGTRLTVV.

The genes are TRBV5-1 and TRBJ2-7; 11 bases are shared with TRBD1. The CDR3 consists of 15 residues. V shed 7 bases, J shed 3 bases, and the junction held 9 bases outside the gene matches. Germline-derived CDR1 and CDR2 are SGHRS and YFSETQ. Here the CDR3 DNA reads TGCGCCAGCGGGAACCGGGACAGGGGGAACTACGAGCAGTACTTC. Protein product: CASGNRDRGNYEQYF.

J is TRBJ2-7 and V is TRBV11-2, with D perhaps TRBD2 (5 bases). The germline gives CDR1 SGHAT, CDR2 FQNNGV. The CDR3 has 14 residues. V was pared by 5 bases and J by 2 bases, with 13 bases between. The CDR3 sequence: CASSHGGSTYEQYF. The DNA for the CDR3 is TGTGCCAGCAGCCACGGAGGTTCCACCTACGAGCAGTACTTC.

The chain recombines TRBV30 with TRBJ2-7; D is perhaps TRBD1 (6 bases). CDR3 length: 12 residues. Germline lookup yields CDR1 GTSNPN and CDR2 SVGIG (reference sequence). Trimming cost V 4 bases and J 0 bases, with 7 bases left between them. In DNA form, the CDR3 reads TGTGCCTGGAAACAGGGCTCCTACGAGCAGTACTTC. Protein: CAWKQGSYEQYF.

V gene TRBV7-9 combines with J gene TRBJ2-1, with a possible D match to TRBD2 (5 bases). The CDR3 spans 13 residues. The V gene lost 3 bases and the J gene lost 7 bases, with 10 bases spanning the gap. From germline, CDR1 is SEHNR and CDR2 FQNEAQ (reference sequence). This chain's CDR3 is CASSFLRENEQFF. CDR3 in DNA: TGTGCCAGCAGCTTCCTAAGGGAGAATGAGCAGTTCTTC.

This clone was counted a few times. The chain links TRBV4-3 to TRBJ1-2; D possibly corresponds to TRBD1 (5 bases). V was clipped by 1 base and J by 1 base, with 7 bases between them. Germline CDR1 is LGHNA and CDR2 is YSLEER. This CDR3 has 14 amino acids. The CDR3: CASSQGQLNYGYTF. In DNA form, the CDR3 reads TGCGCCAGCAGCCAAGGACAGCTTAACTATGGCTACACCTTC.

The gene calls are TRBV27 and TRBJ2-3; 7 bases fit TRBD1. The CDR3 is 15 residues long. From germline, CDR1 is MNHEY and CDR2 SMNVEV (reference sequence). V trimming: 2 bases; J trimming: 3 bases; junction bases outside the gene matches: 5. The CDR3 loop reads CASSLTYRGTDTQYF. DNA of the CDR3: TGTGCCAGCAGTTTAACGTACAGGGGAACAGATACGCAGTATTTT.

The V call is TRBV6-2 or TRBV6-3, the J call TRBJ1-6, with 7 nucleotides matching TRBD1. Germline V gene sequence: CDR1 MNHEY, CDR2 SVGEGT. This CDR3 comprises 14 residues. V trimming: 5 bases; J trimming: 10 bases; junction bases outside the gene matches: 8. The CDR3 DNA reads TGTGCCAGCAGTCGGGACAGCAGGAGGTCACCCCTCCACTTT. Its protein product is CASSRDSRRSPLHF.

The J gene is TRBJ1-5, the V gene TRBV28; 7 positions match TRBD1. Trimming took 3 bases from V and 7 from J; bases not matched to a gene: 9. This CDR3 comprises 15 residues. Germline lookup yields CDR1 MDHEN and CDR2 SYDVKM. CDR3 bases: TGTGCCAGCAGTTTGGGAGACAGGGCTAGCCAGCCCCAGCATTTT. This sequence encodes CASSLGDRASQPQHF.

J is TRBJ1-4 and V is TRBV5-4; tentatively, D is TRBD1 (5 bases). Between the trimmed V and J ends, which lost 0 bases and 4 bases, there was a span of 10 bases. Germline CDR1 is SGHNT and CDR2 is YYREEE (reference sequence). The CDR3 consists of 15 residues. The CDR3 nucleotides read TGTGCCAGCAGCTTGGTTCAGGGTGGTAATGAAAAACTGTTTTTT. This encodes CASSLVQGGNEKLFF.

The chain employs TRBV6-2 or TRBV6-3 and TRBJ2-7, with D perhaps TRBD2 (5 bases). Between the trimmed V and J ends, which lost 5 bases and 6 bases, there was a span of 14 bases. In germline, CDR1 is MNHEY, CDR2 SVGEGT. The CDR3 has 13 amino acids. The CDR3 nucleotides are TGTGCCAGCAGTGCTACTTTAAGCGGCGAGCAGTACTTC. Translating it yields CASSATLSGEQYF.

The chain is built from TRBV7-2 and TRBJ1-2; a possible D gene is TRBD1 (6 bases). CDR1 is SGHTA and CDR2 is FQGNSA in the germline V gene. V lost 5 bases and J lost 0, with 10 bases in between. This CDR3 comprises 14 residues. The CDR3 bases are TGTGCCAGCAGCCGGGACACCTCTAACTATGGCTACACCTTC. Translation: CASSRDTSNYGYTF.

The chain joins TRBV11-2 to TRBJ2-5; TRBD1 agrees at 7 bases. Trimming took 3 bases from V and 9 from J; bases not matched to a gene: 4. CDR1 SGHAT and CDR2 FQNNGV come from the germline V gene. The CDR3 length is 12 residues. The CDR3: CASSFHRGPQYF. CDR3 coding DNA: TGTGCCAGCAGCTTTCACAGGGGCCCCCAGTACTTC.